What follows is one T cell receptor (beta chain) and its context. The antigen remains undetermined. The data were taken from a study of T cells after yellow fever vaccination. Study-wide background: When fractions had low cell numbers, they were prepared with SMART-Seq v4 Ultra Low Input.

Whole-study findings and limits: Subsequent booster samples again held most clones from primary vaccination (96% CD4, roughly 91% CD8). Within FACS-sorted repertoires, abundant clonotypes contaminating from the bulk population could be present.

The germline gives CDR1 SGHTA, CDR2 FQGTGA. Trimming stripped 4 bases from V and 7 bases from J, with 12 bases between. This CDR3 contains 13 residues. It was through 5'RACE template switching that TCR cDNA was made, with a universal primer site and UMIs added. One entry per CDR3 protein results from TCRdb running MiXCR on the 5' RACE reads. The repertoire includes hundreds of thousands of distinct CDR3 sequences, about 19% of them detected once, and around 15% sits in the top ten. This chain connects TRBV7-3 to TRBJ2-3; D uncertain. This clonotype was obtained from a man aged 30-40 years who received the YFV17D yellow fever vaccine. Sample: PBMCs, taken 15 days after the yellow fever booster vaccination. This CDR3 is CASSSSPSYTQYF. Here the CDR3 DNA reads TGTGCCAGCAGCTCCTCCCCGTCTTATACGCAGTATTTT.